This T cell receptor (beta chain) was documented in a study of OX40 agonist ivuxolimab in advanced cancers. In the study overall: Patients took ivuxolimab, an agonistic anti-OX40 (CD134) antibody. A diagnosis of hepatocellular carcinoma, melanoma, renal cell or head and neck cancer was present in dose-escalation patients. Eligibility admitted prior anti-PD-1, anti-PD-L1 or anti-CTLA-4 therapy; 40% had some. Findings and limits, study-wide: Nonresponders, in some cases, also had low normalized T-cell clonal expansion.

Repertoires were generated with immunoSEQ multiplex PCR, while TCRdb's copy carries only in-frame clones and drops some. Of 80,000 or so clones listed, roughly 89% were seen once; the top ten hold around 0.19%. Per germline, CDR1 SEHNR and CDR2 FQNEAQ (reference sequence). V lost 1 base to trimming and J lost 0 bases, with 10 bases between them. This CDR3 contains 16 residues. As to this clone: Antigen: not known.

The V gene is TRBV7-9, the J gene TRBJ2-1, with D perhaps matching TRBD1 (5 bases). The sequencing used CD4+ or CD8+ T cells sorted from blood, collected in a trial of the OX40 agonist ivuxolimab. The TCR was taken from an adult with an advanced solid tumor such as melanoma, head and neck, liver or kidney cancer. CDR3 in DNA: TGTGCCAGCAGCTTAGATCAGGGCGACTCCTACAATGAGCAGTTCTTC. Its protein product is CASSLDQGDSYNEQFF.